The 14 T cell receptor beta chains presented below share a single source sample, sequenced in a study of blood T cells in healthy people across ages. A J-beta primer mix and a sample-barcoded 5' primer were used in a second PCR of roughly 6 to 11 cycles. In TCRdb, the 5' RACE reads were re-called with MiXCR into one record per CDR3 protein. The sample includes about 930,000 distinct CDR3 sequences, 25% to 35% of them seen just once. These same data were also listed under a study on T cells of mothers and their children.

The sequenced sample consisted of blood. The source is a woman in her 40s in good health.

The J gene is TRBJ1-1, the V gene TRBV27; perhaps TRBD1 as D (6 bases). The germline CDR1 and CDR2 sequences are MNHEY and SMNVEV (reference sequence). CDR3 length: 11 residues. The ends were cut back, 7 bases at V and 12 bases at J, with 15 bases in the middle. The CDR3 nucleotides read TGTGCCAGCAAGGGGGGATTATTAACTTTCTTT. This codes for CASKGGLLTFF.

The sample holds many counts of this clonotype. The chain employs TRBV20-1 and TRBJ2-5, with 10 bases identical to TRBD2. The CDR3 has 15 residues. Germline values: CDR1 DFQATT, CDR2 SNEGSKA (reference sequence). J was trimmed by 2 bases and V by 4 bases; bases with no gene match: 7. The CDR3 loop reads CSATSGLANQETQYF. CDR3 bases: TGCAGTGCTACCTCGGGACTAGCGAATCAAGAGACCCAGTACTTC.

This clonotype was counted between two and nine times. The chain joins TRBV18 to TRBJ2-7; D is undetermined. Trimming left V 3 bases short and J 1 base short, with 13 bases between. The germline V gene has CDR1 KGHSH and CDR2 LQKENI. The CDR3 sequence is 15 residues long. The CDR3 nucleotides read TGTGCCAGCTCACCGTCCCAAGGGATGTCCTACGAGCAGTACTTC. This encodes CASSPSQGMSYEQYF.

Many counts were recorded for this clonotype. V gene TRBV10-3 combines with J gene TRBJ2-7, with TRBD1 matching 10 bases. There are 15 residues in the CDR3. The trim removed 3 bases at V and 4 bases at J, leaving 6 bases unmatched. Germline V gene lookup returns CDR1 ENHRY and CDR2 SYGVKD. The CDR3 is CAISDERDRGYEQYF. DNA for the CDR3: TGTGCCATCAGTGACGAACGGGACAGGGGATACGAGCAGTACTTC.

The chain employs TRBV6-1 and TRBJ2-3; D unresolved. With 3 bases removed from V and 3 bases from J, the gap between germline ends came to 7 bases. CDR3 length: 13 residues. Germline V gene sequence: CDR1 MNHNS, CDR2 SASEGT. The CDR3 coding sequence is TGTGCCAGCAGTGAGGTAGGAACAGATACGCAGTATTTT. It specifies CASSEVGTDTQYF.

The rearrangement joins TRBV27 to TRBJ2-5; D possibly corresponds to TRBD2 (7 bases). The V gene lost 1 base and the J gene lost 4 bases, with 13 bases spanning the gap. The germline V gene has CDR1 MNHEY and CDR2 SMNVEV (reference sequence). The CDR3 spans 15 residues. The CDR3 coding sequence is TGTGCCAGCAGTTTATTTGGGGGGGCAGTAGAGACCCAGTACTTC. It specifies CASSLFGGAVETQYF.

This chain joins TRBV24-1 and TRBJ2-1; perhaps D is TRBD1 or TRBD2 (5 bases each). Germline loops: CDR1 KGHDR, CDR2 SFDVKD. V gave up 7 bases and J gave up 2 bases, with 14 bases separating them. The CDR3 extends over 15 amino acids. The CDR3 nucleotides are TGTGCCACCAGGCCCGGGACGGATACCTACAATGAGCAGTTCTTC. Encoded protein: CATRPGTDTYNEQFF.

About this clonotype itself: It may be a read error: a sequence one base away is much more abundant. V and J are TRBV7-2 and TRBJ1-2; 10 bases are a match to TRBD1. The CDR3 runs to 14 residues. The germline V gene encodes CDR1 SGHTA and CDR2 FQGNSA. The V and J ends lost 4 bases and 7 bases, in that order; junction bases with no gene match: 6. CDR3 in DNA: TGTGCCAGCAGCTGCGGACAGGGGGTGTTTGGCTACACCTTC. It yields the protein CASSCGQGVFGYTF.

The chain joins TRBV4-3 to TRBJ1-2, with TRBD1 identical over 7 bases. Germline assignment: CDR1 LGHNA and CDR2 YSLEER. Germline trimming cut 3 bases from V and 7 bases from J; bases unmatched to any gene: 5. CDR3 size: 13 residues. In nucleotides, the CDR3 is TGCGCCAGCAGCCAGACAGGGACTGCTGGCTACACCTTC. Encoded protein: CASSQTGTAGYTF.

A remark on this clonotype: With a much larger clone just one base away, this may be a read error. J is TRBJ2-1 and V is TRBV24-1; D is perhaps TRBD1 (6 bases). The V gene's germline CDR1 is KGHDR and CDR2 SFDVKD. The CDR3 runs 15 residues. The germline V and J ends were trimmed by 4 bases and 2 bases, with 11 bases remaining between them. CDR3 protein: CATSEDSRAYNEQFF. Here the CDR3 DNA reads TGTGCCACCAGTGAGGACAGCCGAGCCTACAATGAGCAGTTCTTC.

The V call is TRBV7-2, the J call TRBJ1-4; D is undetermined. Germline CDR1 reads SGHTA; CDR2 reads FQGNSA. The CDR3 runs to 15 residues. V was pared by 0 bases and J by 8 bases, with 13 bases between. The CDR3 DNA follows: TGTGCCAGCAGCTTAGCTTCGGGATGGGGAGAAAAACTGTTTTTT. Translated: CASSLASGWGEKLFF.

This clonotype came up a few times. Given a much more abundant clone one base away, this may be a read error. The chain combines TRBV7-9 with TRBJ2-7; D remains unclear. Trimming pared 11 bases from V and 1 base from J, leaving 12 bases between. CDR1 and CDR2 (germline): SEHNR, FQNEAQ (reference sequence). This CDR3 region has 12 residues. In DNA, the CDR3 is TGTGCCCGCGTAGCCGGATCCTACGAGCAGTACTTC. Translation: CARVAGSYEQYF.

Only a few counts were recorded for this clonotype. The CDR3 nucleotides read TGTGCCAGCAGCCGGGACCCAGGTTCACCCCTCCACTTT. Residues: CASSRDPGSPLHF. The chain has TRBV7-9 and TRBJ1-6; D might be TRBD1 (5 bases). Looked up from germline, CDR1 is SEHNR and CDR2 is FQNEAQ (reference sequence). Trimming took off 5 bases at V and 9 bases at J, with 11 bases between the two ends. The CDR3 extends over 13 amino acids.

The table lists this clonotype with a few counts. The V gene is TRBV12-3 or TRBV12-4, the J gene TRBJ2-1; D is perhaps TRBD1 (5 bases). Trimming stripped 5 bases from V and 0 bases from J, with 11 bases between. The CDR3 has 15 amino acids. CDR3 coding DNA: TGTGCCAGCAGTCGTACAGGTTTCTCCTACAATGAGCAGTTCTTC. It codes for CASSRTGFSYNEQFF.